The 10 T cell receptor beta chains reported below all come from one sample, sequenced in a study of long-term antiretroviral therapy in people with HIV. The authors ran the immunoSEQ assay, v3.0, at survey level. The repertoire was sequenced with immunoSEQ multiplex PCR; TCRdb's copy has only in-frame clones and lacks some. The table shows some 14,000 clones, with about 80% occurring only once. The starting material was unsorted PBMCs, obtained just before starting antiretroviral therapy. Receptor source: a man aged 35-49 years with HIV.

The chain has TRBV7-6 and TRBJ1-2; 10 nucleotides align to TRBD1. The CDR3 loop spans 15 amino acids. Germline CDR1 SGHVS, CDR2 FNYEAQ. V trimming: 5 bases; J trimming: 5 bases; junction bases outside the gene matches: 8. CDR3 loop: CASSLRDRGRYGYTF. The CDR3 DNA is TGTGCCAGCAGCCTACGAGACAGGGGGCGATATGGCTACACCTTC.

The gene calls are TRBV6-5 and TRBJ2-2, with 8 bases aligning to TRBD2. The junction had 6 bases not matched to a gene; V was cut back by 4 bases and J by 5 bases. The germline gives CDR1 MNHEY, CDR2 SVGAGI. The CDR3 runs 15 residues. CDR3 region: CASSSGTRHTGELFF. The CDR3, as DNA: TGTGCCAGCAGTTCCGGGACTAGGCATACCGGGGAGCTGTTTTTT.

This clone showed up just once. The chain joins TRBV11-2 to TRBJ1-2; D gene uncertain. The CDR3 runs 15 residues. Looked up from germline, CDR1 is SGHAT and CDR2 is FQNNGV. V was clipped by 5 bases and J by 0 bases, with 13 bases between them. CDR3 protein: CASSLQPGANYGYTF. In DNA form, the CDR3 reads TGTGCCAGCAGCCTCCAACCCGGGGCTAACTATGGCTACACCTTC. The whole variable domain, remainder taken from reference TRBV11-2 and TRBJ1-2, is EAGVAQSPRYKIIEKRQSVAFWCNPISGHATLYWYQQILGQGPKLLIQFQNNGVVDDSQLPKDRFSAERLKGVDSTLKIQPAKLEDSAVYLCASSLQPGANYGYTFGSGTRLTVV.

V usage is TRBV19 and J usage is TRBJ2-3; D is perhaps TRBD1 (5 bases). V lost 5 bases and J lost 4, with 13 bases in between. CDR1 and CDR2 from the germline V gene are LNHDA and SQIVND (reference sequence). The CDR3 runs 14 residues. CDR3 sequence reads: CASSFRVGADTQYF. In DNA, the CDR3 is TGTGCCAGTAGTTTCAGGGTAGGGGCAGATACGCAGTATTTT.

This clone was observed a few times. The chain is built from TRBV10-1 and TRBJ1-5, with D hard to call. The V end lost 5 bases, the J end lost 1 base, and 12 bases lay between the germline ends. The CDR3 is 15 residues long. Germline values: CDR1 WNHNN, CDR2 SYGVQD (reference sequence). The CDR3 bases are TGCGCCAGCAGTCCAACAGTTATAAGCAATCAGCCCCAGCATTTT. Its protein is CASSPTVISNQPQHF.

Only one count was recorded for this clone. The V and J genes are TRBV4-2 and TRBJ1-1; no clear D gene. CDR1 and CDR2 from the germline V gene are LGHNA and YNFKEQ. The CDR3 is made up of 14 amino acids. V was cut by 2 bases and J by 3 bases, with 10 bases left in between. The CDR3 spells CASSQWATDTEAFF. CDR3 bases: TGTGCCAGCAGCCAATGGGCTACGGACACTGAAGCTTTCTTT.

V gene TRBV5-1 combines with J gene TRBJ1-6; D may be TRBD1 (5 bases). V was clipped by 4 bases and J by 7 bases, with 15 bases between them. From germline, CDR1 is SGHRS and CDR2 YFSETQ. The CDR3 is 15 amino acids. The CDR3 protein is CASSPFGTENSPLHF. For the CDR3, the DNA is TGCGCCAGCAGCCCCTTCGGGACGGAGAATTCACCCCTCCACTTT.

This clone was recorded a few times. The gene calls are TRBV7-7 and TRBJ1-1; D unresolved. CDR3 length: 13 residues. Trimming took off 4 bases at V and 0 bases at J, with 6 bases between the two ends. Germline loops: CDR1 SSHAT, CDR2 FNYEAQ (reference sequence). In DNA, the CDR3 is TGTGCCAGCAGCTCCAACCTGAACACTGAAGCTTTCTTT. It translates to CASSSNLNTEAFF.

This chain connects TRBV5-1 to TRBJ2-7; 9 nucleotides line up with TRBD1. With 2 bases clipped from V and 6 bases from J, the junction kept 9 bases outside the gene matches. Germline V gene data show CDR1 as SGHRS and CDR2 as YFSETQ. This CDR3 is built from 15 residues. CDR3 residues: CASSLGTGYFSEQYF. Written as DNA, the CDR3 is TGCGCCAGCAGCTTAGGGACAGGGTACTTCTCCGAGCAGTACTTC.

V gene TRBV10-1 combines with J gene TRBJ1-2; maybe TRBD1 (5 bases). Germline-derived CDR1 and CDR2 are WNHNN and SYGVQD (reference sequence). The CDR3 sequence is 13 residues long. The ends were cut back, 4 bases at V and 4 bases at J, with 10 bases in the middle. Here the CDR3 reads CASSGAGSYGYTF. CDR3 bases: TGCGCCAGCAGTGGTGCAGGGAGCTATGGCTACACCTTC.